This note documents a single TCR beta chain sequence. These data come from a study of OX40 agonist ivuxolimab in advanced cancers. V trimming: 2 bases; J trimming: 5 bases; junction bases outside the gene matches: 7. The CDR3 spans 17 residues. Germline-derived CDR1 and CDR2 are SGHDN and FVKESK. Sequenced by immunoSEQ multiplex PCR; TCRdb stores in-frame clones only, minus some. The sample carries approximately 17,000 clones, approximately 83% recorded once. The gene calls are TRBV14 and TRBJ2-7, with TRBD2 matching over 15 bases. The clonotype comes from an adult with an advanced solid tumor such as melanoma, head and neck, liver or kidney cancer. Specimen: CD4+ or CD8+ T cells sorted from blood, collected in a trial of the OX40 agonist ivuxolimab. In nucleotides, the CDR3 is TGTGCCAGCAGCCAATCCGGACTAGCGGGAGGGCCTGACGAGCAGTACTTC. Amino acid sequence: CASSQSGLAGGPDEQYF.